Listed here are 10 T cell receptor beta chains from one sample, sequenced in a study of blood T cell repertoires in COVID-19. Generated by immunoSEQ multiplex PCR, the TCRdb table keeps only in-frame clones and is missing some. This table holds 250,000 or so clones, 87% found once. Sequencing was carried out using PBMCs or T cells enriched from blood (not recorded which). These receptors were collected from a woman in her 30s with acute COVID-19.

V and J are TRBV4-1 and TRBJ2-2; the match to TRBD1 covers 7 bases. V was pared by 4 bases and J by 1 base, with 0 bases of the junction left unmatched. The CDR3 is 14 amino acids. Germline V gene lookup returns CDR1 MGHRA and CDR2 YSYEKL. The CDR3 is CASSRQGNTGELFF. Here the CDR3 DNA reads TGCGCCAGCAGCCGACAGGGGAACACCGGGGAGCTGTTTTTT.

The CDR3 here is CASGFTRATGELFF. The CDR3 DNA reads as TGCGCCAGCGGATTCACGAGGGCCACCGGGGAGCTGTTTTTT. The chain has TRBV4-1 and TRBJ2-2; possibly TRBD2 for D (5 bases). In germline, CDR1 is MGHRA, CDR2 YSYEKL. The CDR3 runs to 14 residues. The V and J ends lost 8 bases and 4 bases respectively, with 14 bases between them.

This clone was found once. The DNA of the CDR3 is TGTGCCTGGACGGCGGGGGGGCCCATGCAGTATTTT. Translated, it gives CAWTAGGPMQYF. The chain is built from TRBV30 and TRBJ2-3; 9 bases align to TRBD2. This CDR3 spans 12 amino acids. CDR1 and CDR2 (germline): GTSNPN, SVGIG (reference sequence). V was clipped by 4 bases and J by 11 bases; unmatched bases: 7.

V and J are TRBV12-3 or TRBV12-4 and TRBJ2-3, with D perhaps TRBD2 (6 bases). V lost 6 bases to trimming and J lost 5 bases, with 9 bases between them. The CDR3 totals 12 residues. The CDR3 reads CASSPSVDTQYF. The CDR3 DNA follows: TGTGCCAGCAGCCCTAGCGTAGATACGCAGTATTTT.

The rearrangement links TRBV6-1 to TRBJ1-5, with TRBD1 matching over 10 bases. V lost 4 bases to trimming and J lost 7 bases; unmatched junction nucleotides: 10. CDR3 size: 16 residues. Germline-derived CDR1 and CDR2 are MNHNS and SASEGT. CDR3 in DNA: TGTGCCAGCAGTGGCCCGGGACAGGGGTTCTCCCAGCCCCAGCATTTT. Translated, it gives CASSGPGQGFSQPQHF.

The chain employs TRBV10-3 and TRBJ1-6; 10 bases map to TRBD1. V lost 4 bases and J lost 10; bases outside the gene matches: 7. There are 15 residues in the CDR3. Germline CDR1 reads ENHRY; CDR2 reads SYGVKD. CDR3 DNA: TGTGCCATCAGTGTAGGGACAGGGGATTACTCACCCCTCCACTTT. Translated, it gives CAISVGTGDYSPLHF.

This clone appeared a few times. The chain uses TRBV6-4 and TRBJ1-2; perhaps TRBD1 as D (6 bases). CDR3 length equals 17 residues. Germline values: CDR1 MRHNA, CDR2 SNTAGT. The germline V and J ends were trimmed by 5 bases and 0 bases, with 19 bases remaining between them. The CDR3 DNA reads as TGTGCCAGCAGTCAAAGTCCAGGGGTCCCCTCTAACTATGGCTACACCTTC. This translates into CASSQSPGVPSNYGYTF.

The chain combines TRBV6-5 with TRBJ2-3; possible D gene TRBD2, 7 bases. The CDR3 runs 14 residues. Germline values: CDR1 MNHEY, CDR2 SVGAGI. Trimming cost V 9 bases and J 5 bases, with 18 bases left between them. CDR3 loop: CARGGRGWIDTQYF. The DNA of the CDR3 is TGTGCCAGGGGGGGGAGGGGGTGGATAGATACGCAGTATTTT.

This clone was observed a handful of times. This chain joins TRBV30 and TRBJ1-2; D unclear. Germline values: CDR1 GTSNPN, CDR2 SVGIG (reference sequence). Trimming left V 4 bases short and J 5 bases short, with 8 bases between. The CDR3 has 11 residues. DNA of the CDR3: TGTGCCTGGATTGCCGGGTATGGCTACACCTTC. This translates into CAWIAGYGYTF.

Regarding this clone: The sample contains more than one DNA sequence encoding this CDR3. The chain combines TRBV3-1 (or the pseudogene TRBV3-2) with TRBJ2-5, with TRBD2 matching over 11 bases. This CDR3 is built from 16 residues. Germline V gene data show CDR1 as LGHDT and CDR2 as YNNKEL (reference sequence). V trimming: 0 bases; J trimming: 5 bases; junction bases outside the gene matches: 5. In DNA, the CDR3 is TGTGCCAGCAGCCAAGATCTAGCGGGGGGCCTGGAGACCCAGTACTTC. It specifies CASSQDLAGGLETQYF.